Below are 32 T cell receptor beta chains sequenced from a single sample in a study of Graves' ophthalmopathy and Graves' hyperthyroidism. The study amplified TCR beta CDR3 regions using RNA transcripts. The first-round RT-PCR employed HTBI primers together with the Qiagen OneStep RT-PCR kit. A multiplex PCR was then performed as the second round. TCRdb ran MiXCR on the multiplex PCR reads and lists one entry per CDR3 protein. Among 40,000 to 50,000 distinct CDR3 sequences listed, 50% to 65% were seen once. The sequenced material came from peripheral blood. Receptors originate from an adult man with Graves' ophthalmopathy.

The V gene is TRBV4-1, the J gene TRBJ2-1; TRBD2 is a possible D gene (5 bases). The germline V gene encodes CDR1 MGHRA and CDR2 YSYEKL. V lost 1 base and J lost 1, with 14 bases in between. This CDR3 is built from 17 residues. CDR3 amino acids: CASSQVTRVGSYNEQFF. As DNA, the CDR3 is TGCGCCAGCAGCCAAGTCACGAGGGTTGGGTCCTACAATGAGCAGTTCTTC.

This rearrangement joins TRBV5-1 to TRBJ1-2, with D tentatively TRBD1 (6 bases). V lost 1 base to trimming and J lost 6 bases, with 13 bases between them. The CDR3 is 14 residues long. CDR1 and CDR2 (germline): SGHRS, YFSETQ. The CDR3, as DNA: TGCGCCAGCAGCTTGATGGGGGCGGCTCATGGCTACACCTTC. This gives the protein CASSLMGAAHGYTF. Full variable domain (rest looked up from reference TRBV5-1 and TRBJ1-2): KAGVTQTPRYLIKTRGQQVTLSCSPISGHRSVSWYQQTPGQGLQFLFEYFSETQRNKGNFPGRFSGRQFSNSRSEMNVSTLELGDSALYLCASSLMGAAHGYTFGSGTRLTVV.

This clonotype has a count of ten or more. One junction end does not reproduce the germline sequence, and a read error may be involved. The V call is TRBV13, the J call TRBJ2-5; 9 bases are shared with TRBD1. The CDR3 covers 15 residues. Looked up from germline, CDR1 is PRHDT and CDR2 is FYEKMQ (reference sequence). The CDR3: CASSLGTGWFETQYF. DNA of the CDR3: TGTGCCAGCAGCCTAGGGACAGGGTGGTTTGAGACCCAGTACTTC.

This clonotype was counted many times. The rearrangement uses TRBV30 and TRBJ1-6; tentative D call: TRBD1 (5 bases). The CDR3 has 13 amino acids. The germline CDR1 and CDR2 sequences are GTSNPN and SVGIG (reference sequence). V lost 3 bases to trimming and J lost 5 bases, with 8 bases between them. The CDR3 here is CAWRQGNNSPLHF. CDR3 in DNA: TGTGCCTGGAGGCAGGGCAATAATTCACCCCTCCACTTT.

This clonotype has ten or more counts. The CDR3 nucleotides are TGTGCCTGGAGGTCCTCTCTTTTCGATGGCTACACCTTC. Translation: CAWRSSLFDGYTF. J is TRBJ1-2 and V is TRBV30; D unresolved. Germline V gives CDR1 GTSNPN, CDR2 SVGIG (reference sequence). V lost 3 bases to trimming and J lost 6 bases, with 14 bases between them. This CDR3 is built from 13 residues. The complete variable domain, with remaining parts taken from reference TRBV30 and TRBJ1-2, reads SQTIHQWPATLVQPVGSPLSLECTVEGTSNPNLYWYRQAAGRGLQLLFYSVGIGQISSEVPQNLSASRPQDRQFILSSKKLLLSDSGFYLCAWRSSLFDGYTFGSGTRLTVV.

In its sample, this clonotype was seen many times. DNA of the CDR3: TGTGCCAGCAGCTTGCTTGGGACAGGGGGCTACAATGAGCAGTTCTTC. It yields the protein CASSLLGTGGYNEQFF. The V call is TRBV5-8, the J call TRBJ2-1; TRBD1 agrees at 11 bases. Germline assignment: CDR1 SGHTS and CDR2 YDEGEE. CDR3 length: 16 residues. Trimming removed 1 base from V and 3 bases from J; junction bases left unmatched: 3.

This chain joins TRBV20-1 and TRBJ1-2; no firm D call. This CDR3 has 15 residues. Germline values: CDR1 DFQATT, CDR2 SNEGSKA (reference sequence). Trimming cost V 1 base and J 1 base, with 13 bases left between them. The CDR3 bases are TGCAGTGCTAGAGGACTAGCGGGCTTTAACTATGGCTACACCTTC. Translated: CSARGLAGFNYGYTF.

CDR3 in amino acids: CASSSRTGTGELFF. The CDR3 coding sequence is TGTGCCAGCAGCTCCAGGACAGGGACCGGGGAGCTGTTTTTT. This rearrangement joins TRBV7-2 to TRBJ2-2, with 8 bases fitting TRBD1. Germline CDR1 reads SGHTA; CDR2 reads FQGNSA. The CDR3 is made up of 14 amino acids. The J segment lost 5 bases and the V segment lost 4 bases, leaving 3 bases of the junction unmatched.

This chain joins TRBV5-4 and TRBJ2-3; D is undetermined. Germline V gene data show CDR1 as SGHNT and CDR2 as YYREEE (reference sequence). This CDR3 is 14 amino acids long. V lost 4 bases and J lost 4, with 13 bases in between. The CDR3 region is CASSPETNPDTQYF. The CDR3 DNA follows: TGTGCCAGCAGCCCCGAAACCAACCCAGATACGCAGTATTTT.

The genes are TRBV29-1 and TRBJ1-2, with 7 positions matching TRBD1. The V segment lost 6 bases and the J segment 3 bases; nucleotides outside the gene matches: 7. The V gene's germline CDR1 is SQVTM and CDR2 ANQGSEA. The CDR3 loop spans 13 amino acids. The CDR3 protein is CSVRQGNYYGYTF. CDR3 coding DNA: TGCAGCGTCCGACAGGGAAATTACTATGGCTACACCTTC.

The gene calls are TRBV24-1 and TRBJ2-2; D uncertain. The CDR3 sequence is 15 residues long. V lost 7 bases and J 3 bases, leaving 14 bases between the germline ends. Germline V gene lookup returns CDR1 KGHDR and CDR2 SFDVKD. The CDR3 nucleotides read TGTGCCACCAGGGCAGGTGAGAAAGACACCGGGGAGCTGTTTTTT. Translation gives CATRAGEKDTGELFF.

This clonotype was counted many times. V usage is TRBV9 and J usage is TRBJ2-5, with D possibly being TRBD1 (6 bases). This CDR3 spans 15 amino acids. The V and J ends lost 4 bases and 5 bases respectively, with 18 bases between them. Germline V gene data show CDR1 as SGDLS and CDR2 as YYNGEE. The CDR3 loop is CASSPGTFGPETQYF. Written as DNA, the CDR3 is TGTGCCAGCAGCCCAGGGACATTCGGTCCGGAGACCCAGTACTTC. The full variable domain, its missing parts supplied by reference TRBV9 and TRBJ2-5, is DSGVTQTPKHLITATGQRVTLRCSPRSGDLSVYWYQQSLDQGLQFLIQYYNGEERAKGNILERFSAQQFPDLHSELNLSSLELGDSALYFCASSPGTFGPETQYFGPGTRLLVL.

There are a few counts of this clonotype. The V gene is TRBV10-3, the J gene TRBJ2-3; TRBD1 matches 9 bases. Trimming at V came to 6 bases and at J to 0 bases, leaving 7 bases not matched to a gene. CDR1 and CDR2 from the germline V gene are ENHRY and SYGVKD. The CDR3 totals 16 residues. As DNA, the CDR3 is TGTGCCATCAGGCAGGGACAGGGCACTAGCACAGATACGCAGTATTTT. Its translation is CAIRQGQGTSTDTQYF.

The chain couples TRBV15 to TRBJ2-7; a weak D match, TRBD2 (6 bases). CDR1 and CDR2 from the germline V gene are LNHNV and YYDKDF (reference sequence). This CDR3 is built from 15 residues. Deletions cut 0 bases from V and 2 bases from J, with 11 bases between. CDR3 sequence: CATSREGGEPYEQYF. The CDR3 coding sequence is TGTGCCACCAGCAGAGAGGGGGGAGAGCCCTACGAGCAGTACTTC.

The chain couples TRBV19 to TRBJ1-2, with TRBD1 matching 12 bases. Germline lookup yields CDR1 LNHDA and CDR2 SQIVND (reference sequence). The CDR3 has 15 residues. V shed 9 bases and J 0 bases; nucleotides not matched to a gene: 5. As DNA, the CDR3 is TGTGCCAGCCGGGACAGGGGGCCAACTAACTATGGCTACACCTTC. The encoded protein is CASRDRGPTNYGYTF.

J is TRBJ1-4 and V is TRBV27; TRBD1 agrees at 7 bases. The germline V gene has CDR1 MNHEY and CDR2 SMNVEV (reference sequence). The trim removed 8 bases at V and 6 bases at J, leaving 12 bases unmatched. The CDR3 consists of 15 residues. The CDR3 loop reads CASRLGGGIHEKLFF. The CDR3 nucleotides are TGTGCCAGCCGGCTAGGGGGCGGAATACATGAAAAACTGTTTTTT.

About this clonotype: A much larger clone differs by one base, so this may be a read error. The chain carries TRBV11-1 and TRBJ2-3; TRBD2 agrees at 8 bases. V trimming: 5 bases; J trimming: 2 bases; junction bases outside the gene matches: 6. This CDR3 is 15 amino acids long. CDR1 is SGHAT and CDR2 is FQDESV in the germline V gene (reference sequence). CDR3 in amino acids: CASSPGGDPTDTQYF. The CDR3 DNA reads TGTGCCAGCAGCCCGGGGGGGGACCCCACAGATACGCAGTATTTT.

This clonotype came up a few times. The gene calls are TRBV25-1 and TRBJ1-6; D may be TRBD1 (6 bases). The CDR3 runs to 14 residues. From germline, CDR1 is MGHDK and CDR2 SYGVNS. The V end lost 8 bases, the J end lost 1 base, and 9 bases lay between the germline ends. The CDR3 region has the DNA TGTGCCAGCCAACAGGGTTCCTATAATTCACCCCTCCACTTT. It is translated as CASQQGSYNSPLHF.

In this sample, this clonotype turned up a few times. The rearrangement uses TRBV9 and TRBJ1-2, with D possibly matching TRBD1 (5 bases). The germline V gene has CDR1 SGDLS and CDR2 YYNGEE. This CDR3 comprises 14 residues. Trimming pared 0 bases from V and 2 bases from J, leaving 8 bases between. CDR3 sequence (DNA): TGTGCCAGCAGCGTAGGGGGGACGAACTATGGCTACACCTTC. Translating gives CASSVGGTNYGYTF. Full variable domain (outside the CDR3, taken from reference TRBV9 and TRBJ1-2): DSGVTQTPKHLITATGQRVTLRCSPRSGDLSVYWYQQSLDQGLQFLIQYYNGEERAKGNILERFSAQQFPDLHSELNLSSLELGDSALYFCASSVGGTNYGYTFGSGTRLTVV.

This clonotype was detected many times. This CDR3 is CASSLGLAGGLGNEQFF. CDR3 nucleotide sequence: TGCGCCAGCAGCTTGGGACTAGCGGGGGGGCTGGGCAATGAGCAGTTCTTC. The chain carries TRBV5-1 and TRBJ2-1; 14 bases line up with TRBD2. Looked up from germline, CDR1 is SGHRS and CDR2 is YFSETQ. V gave up 0 bases and J gave up 6 bases; unmatched junction bases: 5. The CDR3 sequence is 17 residues long.

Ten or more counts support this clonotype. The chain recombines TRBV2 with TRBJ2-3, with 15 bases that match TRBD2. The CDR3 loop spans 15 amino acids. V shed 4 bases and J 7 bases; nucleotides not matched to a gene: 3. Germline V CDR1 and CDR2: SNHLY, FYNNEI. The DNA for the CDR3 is TGTGCCAGCAGTGGCGGGACTAGCGGGGGGTATACGCAGTATTTT. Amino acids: CASSGGTSGGYTQYF. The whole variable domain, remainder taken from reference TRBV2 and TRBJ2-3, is EPEVTQTPSHQVTQMGQEVILRCVPISNHLYFYWYRQILGQKVEFLVSFYNNEISEKSEIFDDQFSVERPDGSNFTLKIRSTKLEDSAMYFCASSGGTSGGYTQYFGPGTRLTVL.

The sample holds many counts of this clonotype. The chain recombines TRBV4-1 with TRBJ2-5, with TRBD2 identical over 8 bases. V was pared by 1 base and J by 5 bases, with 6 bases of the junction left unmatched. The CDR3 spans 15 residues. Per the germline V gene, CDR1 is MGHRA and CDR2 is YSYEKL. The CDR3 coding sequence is TGCGCCAGCAGCCAAGGCCAGCGGGGGAGCGAGACCCAGTACTTC. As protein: CASSQGQRGSETQYF.

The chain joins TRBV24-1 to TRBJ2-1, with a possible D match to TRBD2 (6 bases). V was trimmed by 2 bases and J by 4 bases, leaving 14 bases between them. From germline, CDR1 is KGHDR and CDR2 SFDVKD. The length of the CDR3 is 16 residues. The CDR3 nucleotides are TGTGCCACCAGTGATTGGGGTAGCGGAAGATACAATGAGCAGTTCTTC. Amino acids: CATSDWGSGRYNEQFF.

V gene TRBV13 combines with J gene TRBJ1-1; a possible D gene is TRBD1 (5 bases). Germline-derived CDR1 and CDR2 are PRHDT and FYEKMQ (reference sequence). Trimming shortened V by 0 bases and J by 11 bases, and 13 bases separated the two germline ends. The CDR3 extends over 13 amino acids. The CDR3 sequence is CASSLGAIGAAFF. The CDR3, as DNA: TGTGCCAGCAGCTTAGGCGCTATTGGGGCTGCTTTCTTT.

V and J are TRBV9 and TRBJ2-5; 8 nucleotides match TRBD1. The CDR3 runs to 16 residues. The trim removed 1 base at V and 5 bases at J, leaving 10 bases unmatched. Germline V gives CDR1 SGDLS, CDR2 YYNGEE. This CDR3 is CASSVLSTGGKETQYF. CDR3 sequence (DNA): TGTGCCAGCAGCGTACTCTCCACAGGGGGAAAGGAGACCCAGTACTTC.

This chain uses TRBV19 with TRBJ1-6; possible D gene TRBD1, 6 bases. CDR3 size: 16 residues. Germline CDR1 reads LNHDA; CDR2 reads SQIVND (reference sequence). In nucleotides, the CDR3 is TGTGCTAGTGTTACAGGGCACGGACTTTTTGATTCACCCCTCCACTTT. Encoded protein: CASVTGHGLFDSPLHF. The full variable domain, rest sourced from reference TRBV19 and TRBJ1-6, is DGGITQSPKYLFRKEGQNVTLSCEQNLNHDAMYWYRQDPGQGLRLIYYSQIVNDFQKGDIAEGYSVSREKKESFPLTVTSAQKNPTAFYLCASVTGHGLFDSPLHFGNGTRLTVT.

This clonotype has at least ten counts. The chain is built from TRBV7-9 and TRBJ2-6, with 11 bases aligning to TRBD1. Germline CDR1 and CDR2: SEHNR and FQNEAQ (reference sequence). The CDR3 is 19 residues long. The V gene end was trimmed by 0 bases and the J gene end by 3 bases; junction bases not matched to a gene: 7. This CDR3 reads CASSLAGQGATRGANVLTF. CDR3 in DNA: TGTGCCAGCAGCTTAGCCGGACAGGGGGCTACACGTGGGGCCAACGTCCTGACTTTC.

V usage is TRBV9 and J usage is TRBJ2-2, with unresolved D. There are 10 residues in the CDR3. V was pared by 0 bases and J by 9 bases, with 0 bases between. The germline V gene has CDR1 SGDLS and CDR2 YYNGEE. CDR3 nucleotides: TGTGCCAGCAGCGTAGGGGAGCTGTTTTTT. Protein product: CASSVGELFF.

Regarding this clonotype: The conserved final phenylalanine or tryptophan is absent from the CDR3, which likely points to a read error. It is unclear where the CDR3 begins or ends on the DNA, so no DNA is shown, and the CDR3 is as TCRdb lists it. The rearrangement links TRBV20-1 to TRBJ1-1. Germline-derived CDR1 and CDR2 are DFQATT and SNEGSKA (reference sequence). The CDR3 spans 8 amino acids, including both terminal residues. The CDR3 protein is CSARWGLA.

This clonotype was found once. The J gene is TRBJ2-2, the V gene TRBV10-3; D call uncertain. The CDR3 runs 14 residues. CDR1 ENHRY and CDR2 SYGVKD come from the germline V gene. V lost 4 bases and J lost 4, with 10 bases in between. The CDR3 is CAISGVDGTGELFF. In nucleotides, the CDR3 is TGTGCCATCAGTGGCGTGGACGGCACCGGGGAGCTGTTTTTT.

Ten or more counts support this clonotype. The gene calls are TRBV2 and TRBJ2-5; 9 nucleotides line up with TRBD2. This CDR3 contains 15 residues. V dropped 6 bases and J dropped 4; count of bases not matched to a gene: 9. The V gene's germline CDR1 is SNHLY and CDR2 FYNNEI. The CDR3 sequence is CASRRHGGGGETQYF. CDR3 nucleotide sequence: TGTGCCAGCAGGAGGCATGGCGGGGGGGGAGAGACCCAGTACTTC. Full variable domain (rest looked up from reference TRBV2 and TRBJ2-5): EPEVTQTPSHQVTQMGQEVILRCVPISNHLYFYWYRQILGQKVEFLVSFYNNEISEKSEIFDDQFSVERPDGSNFTLKIRSTKLEDSAMYFCASRRHGGGGETQYFGPGTRLLVL.

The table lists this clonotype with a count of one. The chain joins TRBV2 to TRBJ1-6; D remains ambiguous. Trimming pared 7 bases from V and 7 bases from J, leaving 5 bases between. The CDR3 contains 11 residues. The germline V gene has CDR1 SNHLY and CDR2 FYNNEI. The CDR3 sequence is CASNDNSPLHF. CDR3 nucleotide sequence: TGTGCCAGCAATGACAATTCACCCCTCCACTTT. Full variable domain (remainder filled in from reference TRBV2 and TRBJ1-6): EPEVTQTPSHQVTQMGQEVILRCVPISNHLYFYWYRQILGQKVEFLVSFYNNEISEKSEIFDDQFSVERPDGSNFTLKIRSTKLEDSAMYFCASNDNSPLHFGNGTRLTVT.